This T cell receptor beta chain was profiled in a study of sequential checkpoint blockade in melanoma. Study summary: Randomization was 1:1 between first-line nivolumab→ipilimumab and ipilimumab→nivolumab. Maintenance nivolumab came after either treatment sequence. Twenty-two patients had matched tumor biopsies before treatment and at week 13 after nivolumab or ipilimumab alone.

Using immunoSEQ multiplex PCR, the repertoire was profiled, and TCRdb retains in-frame clones only, with some absent. Counted here are 2,000 to 2,500 clones, approximately 17% occurring once; the ten biggest clones make up 18%. This CDR3 region has 14 residues. Trimming took off 5 bases at V and 3 bases at J, with 11 bases between the two ends. CDR1 and CDR2 (germline): MNHGY, SAAAGT. Findings and caveats of the study: PD-L1 staining and CD8+ counts, not mutational load, tracked tumor T-cell clonality.

This clone is categorized as large. Antigen: not known. The sample's treatment: randomized to nivolumab then ipilimumab (arm A) or the reverse (arm B). The sequencing used tumor tissue (inferred from file names), collected from a patient given nivolumab and ipilimumab in sequence. This rearrangement joins TRBV6-8 to TRBJ2-1; possible D gene TRBD2, 6 bases. This receptor was obtained from a human donor with melanoma. CDR3 nucleotides: TGTGCCAGCAGTGACCGCGGGAACTACAATGAGCAGTTCTTC. Its translation: CASSDRGNYNEQFF.